The rows below give T cell receptor beta chains drawn from one sample of a study of shared clonotypes between healthy human individuals. Profiled with immunoSEQ multiplex PCR; TCRdb holds only in-frame clones, not every one. The sample yields over a million clones, roughly 96% seen once. The sample comprised naive CD4+ T cells sorted from blood. Every receptor here comes from a man under 40 in good health. CDR3s include the opening cysteine and the closing phenylalanine or tryptophan. Clone size is given for some rows only: seen once, a few or many times, or a class if the clone is expanded.

CDR3aa | j_gene | abundance | v_gene
CASSLGRGRTYNEQFF | TRBJ2-1 | . | TRBV7-2
CASSPLAGGAGELFF | TRBJ2-2 | . | TRBV19
CASSRIAGGSYEQYF | TRBJ2-7 | . | TRBV11-2
CASSENSGTPQQFF | TRBJ2-1 | . | TRBV6-4
CASNLGGSSGANVLTF | TRBJ2-6 | . | TRBV9
CASSEALLNRGLYNEQFF | TRBJ2-1 | . | TRBV2
CASSLGGIAYNEQFF | TRBJ2-1 | once | TRBV7-2
CASSTSPRGTGGYNEQFF | TRBJ2-1 | . | TRBV19
CASSIVGGNQPQHF | TRBJ1-5 | . | TRBV19
CASSFLPGRTDTQYF | TRBJ2-3 | . | TRBV7-9
CASSQRPPAYEQYF | TRBJ2-7 | . | TRBV28
CASSLGTLETQYF | TRBJ2-5 | . | TRBV7-2